The clone carrying this T cell receptor (beta chain) has a single count. This record comes from a study of T cell responses to AZD1222 COVID-19 vaccine. Germline V gives CDR1 KGHDR, CDR2 SFDVKD. The CDR3 extends over 12 amino acids. The V gene end was trimmed by 5 bases and the J gene end by 9 bases; junction bases not matched to a gene: 3. Method: immunoSEQ multiplex PCR; TCRdb's copy keeps in-frame clones and lacks some. The table shows approximately 150,000 clones, with 91% occurring only once. This clonotype was sampled from an adult who received the AZD1222 COVID-19 vaccine. The chain links TRBV24-1 to TRBJ2-1; 7 bases align to TRBD1. The sample was peripheral blood, taken 28 days after the second AZD1222 dose. CDR3 protein: CATSGQGGEQFF. CDR3 bases: TGTGCCACCAGTGGACAGGGCGGTGAGCAGTTCTTC.